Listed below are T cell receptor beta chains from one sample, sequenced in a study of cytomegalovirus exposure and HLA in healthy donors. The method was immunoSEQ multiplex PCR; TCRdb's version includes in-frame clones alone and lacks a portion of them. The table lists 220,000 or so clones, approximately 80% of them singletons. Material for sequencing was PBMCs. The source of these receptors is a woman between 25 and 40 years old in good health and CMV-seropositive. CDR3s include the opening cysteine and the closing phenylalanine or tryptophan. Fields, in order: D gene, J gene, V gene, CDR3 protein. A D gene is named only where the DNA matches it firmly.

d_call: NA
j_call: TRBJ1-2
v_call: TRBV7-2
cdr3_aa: CASSPGGGAGYGYTF

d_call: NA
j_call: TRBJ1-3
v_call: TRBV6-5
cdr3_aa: CASTTLNGNTIYF

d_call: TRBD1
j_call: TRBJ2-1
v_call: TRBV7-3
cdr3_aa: CASREPGQGVNEQFF

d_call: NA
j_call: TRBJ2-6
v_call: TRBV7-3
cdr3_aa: CASSHHGGISGANVLTF

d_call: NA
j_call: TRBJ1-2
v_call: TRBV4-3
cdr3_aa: CASSQGLLGGYTF

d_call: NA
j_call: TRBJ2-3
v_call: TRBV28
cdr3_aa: CASSLLPQSTDTQYF

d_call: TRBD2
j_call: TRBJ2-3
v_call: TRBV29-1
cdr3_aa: CSVEREEGDTQYF

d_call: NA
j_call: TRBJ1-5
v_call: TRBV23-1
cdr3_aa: CASWFLGQPQHF

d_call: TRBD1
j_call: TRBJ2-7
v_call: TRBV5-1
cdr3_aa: CASSIRPLDREFSYEQYF

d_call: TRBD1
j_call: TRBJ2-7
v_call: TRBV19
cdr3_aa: CASSIGTGGYEQYF

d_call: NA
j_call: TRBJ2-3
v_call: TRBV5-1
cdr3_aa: CASSLASYSPDTQYF

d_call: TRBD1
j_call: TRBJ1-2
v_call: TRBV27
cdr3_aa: CASSSQQNGQAFYGYTF

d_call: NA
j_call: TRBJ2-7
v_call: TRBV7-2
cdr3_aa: CASSPNIQGYEQYF

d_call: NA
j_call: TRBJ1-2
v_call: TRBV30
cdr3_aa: CAWSLGAPEYGYTF

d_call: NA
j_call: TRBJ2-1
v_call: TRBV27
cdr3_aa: CASSLSGLDSSYNEQFF

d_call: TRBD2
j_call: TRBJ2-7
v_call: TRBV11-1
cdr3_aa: CASSLSFLAAAYEQYF

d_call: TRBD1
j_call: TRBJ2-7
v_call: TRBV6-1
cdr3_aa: CASSEVVGQSYEQYF